This is a list of T cell receptor beta chains from one sample in a study of shared clonotypes between healthy human individuals. This table comes from immunoSEQ multiplex PCR, and its TCRdb copy is limited to in-frame clones, with some not included. Counted here are some 2,100,000 clones, 95% occurring once; the ten biggest clones make up roughly 0.13%. The sequenced sample consisted of naive CD4+ T cells sorted from blood. These TCRs come from a man aged 18 to 30 in good health. Both conserved end residues are part of each CDR3. The D gene is left open where the match is weak. The size field is filled for only some rows; it gives once, few, many or a size class.

J,D,V,size,CDR3,DNA
TRBJ2-3,NA,TRBV21-1,NA,CASSKPAPRVHTQYF,TGTGCCAGCAGCAAACCGGCGCCGAGGGTTCATACGCAGTATTTT
TRBJ2-1,TRBD2,TRBV30,NA,CAWRLAEYNEQFF,TGTGCCTGGAGGCTAGCGGAATACAATGAGCAGTTCTTC
TRBJ2-4,NA,TRBV5-1,NA,CASSLTGEDIQYF,TGCGCCAGCAGCTTGACAGGGGAGGACATTCAGTACTTC
TRBJ1-2,NA,TRBV29-1,NA,CSVLPGPNYGYTF,TGCAGCGTTCTTCCGGGACCGAACTATGGCTACACCTTC
TRBJ1-6,NA,TRBV6-5,few,CASSYINSPLHF,TGTGCCAGCAGTTACATAAATTCACCCCTCCACTTT
TRBJ2-3,NA,TRBV5-1,NA,CASSIPRADPGDTQYF,TGCGCCAGCAGCATACCCCGGGCGGACCCCGGGGATACGCAGTATTTT
TRBJ2-1,TRBD1,TRBV11-2,NA,CASSLARPGQAWNSNEQFF,TGTGCCAGCAGCTTAGCCCGCCCTGGACAGGCCTGGAATAGCAATGAGCAGTTCTTC
TRBJ1-5,NA,TRBV10-3,NA,CAISPDRSNQPQHF,TGTGCCATCAGTCCTGACAGGTCCAATCAGCCCCAGCATTTT
TRBJ2-5,NA,TRBV10-3,NA,CAISEGVKETQYF,TGTGCCATCAGTGAGGGGGTAAAAGAGACCCAGTACTTC
TRBJ1-4,TRBD1,TRBV19,NA,CASSGQGGEKLFF,TGTGCCTCATCTGGGCAGGGGGGTGAAAAACTGTTTTTT
TRBJ1-5,TRBD1,TRBV18,NA,CASSVGQGIGQPQHF,TGTGCCAGCTCGGTGGGACAGGGGATAGGTCAGCCCCAGCATTTT
TRBJ1-2,NA,TRBV30,NA,CAWTRGGKDYGYTF,TGTGCCTGGACTCGGGGAGGGAAGGACTATGGCTACACCTTC
TRBJ1-5,NA,TRBV6-1,NA,CASSESSDVGQHF,TGTGCCAGCAGTGAAAGTAGTGACGTTGGACAGCATTTT
TRBJ2-7,TRBD1,TRBV5-1,NA,CASSFGDRGTYEQYF,TGCGCCAGCAGTTTCGGTGACAGGGGAACTTACGAGCAGTACTTC
TRBJ1-2,TRBD1,TRBV7-8,once,CASSAGTGGFGYGYTF,TGTGCCAGCAGCGCAGGGACAGGGGGTTTCGGCTATGGCTACACCTTC
TRBJ2-5,TRBD2,TRBV6-1,NA,CASRLAGGPGIQYF,TGTGCCAGTCGTCTTGCGGGGGGGCCGGGGATCCAGTACTTC
TRBJ2-7,NA,TRBV10-3,NA,CAISESSYEQYF,TGTGCCATCAGTGAATCGTCCTACGAGCAGTACTTC
TRBJ1-2,NA,TRBV6-1,NA,CASSENSPASYGYTF,TGTGCCAGCAGTGAAAACTCCCCAGCTTCCTATGGCTACACCTTC
TRBJ1-1,NA,TRBV19,NA,CASSATSGGGTEAFF,TGTGCCAGTAGTGCCACCTCGGGGGGCGGGACTGAAGCTTTCTTT
TRBJ2-3,TRBD2,TRBV30,NA,CACTSGSTDTQYF,TGTGCCTGCACTAGCGGGAGCACAGATACGCAGTATTTT
TRBJ2-7,NA,TRBV7-2,NA,CASSFYDYEQYF,TGTGCCAGCAGCTTTTACGACTACGAGCAGTACTTC
TRBJ1-2,TRBD1,TRBV29-1,NA,CSVPGTGGPNYGYTF,TGCAGCGTGCCCGGGACAGGGGGCCCTAACTATGGCTACACCTTC
TRBJ1-2,TRBD1,TRBV25-1,NA,CASSELESAGGDGYTF,TGTGCCAGCAGTGAATTAGAATCCGCAGGGGGCGATGGCTACACCTTC
TRBJ1-1,NA,TRBV5-1,NA,CASSLAGGTSAEAFF,TGCGCCAGCAGCTTGGCCGGGGGAACTAGCGCTGAAGCTTTCTTT